This T cell receptor beta chain stems from a study of cytomegalovirus exposure and HLA in healthy donors. 13 Jbeta primers and 60 Vbeta primers were used for the PCR. Libraries were prepared by immunoSEQ multiplex PCR; TCRdb keeps only in-frame clonotypes and omits some of them. The sample table includes about 200,000 clones. Germline V gene sequence: CDR1 MGHDK, CDR2 SYGVNS. The CDR3 totals 15 residues. V lost 7 bases and J lost 6, with 19 bases in between. Sequenced material: PBMCs. This sequence originates from a man in his thirties or forties in good health and CMV-seronegative. The chain is built from TRBV25-1 and TRBJ1-3, with D unclear. CDR3 in DNA: TGTGCCAGCACTCCCGCCGGGTTGTTGGTAAACACCATATATTTT. Translating gives CASTPAGLLVNTIYF.